One sample yielded the 25 T cell receptor beta chains listed below, sequenced in a study of robustness of blood B and T cell sequencing. Instead of genomic DNA, mRNA was used to measure TCR beta repertoires. A 5' template-switch oligo added a universal priming site during cDNA synthesis. The template-switch oligo carried a 12-nucleotide random UMI tagging each cDNA molecule. TCRdb redid the calling of the PCR reads with MiXCR, one entry per CDR3 protein. This sample yields about 3,900 distinct CDR3 sequences, of which 50% are seen a single time; around 25% belongs to the top ten. Sequencing used peripheral blood. The receptors stem from a human donor in good health.

This clonotype is deemed medium-sized (0.01 to 0.1%). The chain recombines TRBV10-3 with TRBJ1-5; D remains ambiguous. The CDR3 runs 12 residues. The V and J ends lost 3 bases and 4 bases respectively, with 4 bases between them. In germline, CDR1 is ENHRY, CDR2 SYGVKD. The CDR3 bases are TGTGCCATCAGTGACACTAATCAGCCCCAGCATTTT. Translation gives CAISDTNQPQHF.

The chain is built from TRBV6-5 and TRBJ2-7; possible D gene TRBD1, 6 bases. There are 15 residues in the CDR3. Germline CDR1 and CDR2: MNHEY and SVGAGI. Trimming stripped 6 bases from V and 3 bases from J, with 18 bases between. The CDR3 protein is CASRIMLTGFYEQYF. DNA of the CDR3: TGTGCCAGCAGGATTATGTTGACAGGATTCTACGAGCAGTACTTC.

This clonotype was counted between two and nine times. The chain has TRBV15 and TRBJ1-5; D perhaps matches TRBD1 (6 bases). The CDR3 contains 16 residues. The germline V gene has CDR1 LNHNV and CDR2 YYDKDF (reference sequence). V shed 3 bases and J shed 7 bases, with 19 bases lying between them. The CDR3 is CATSSLREGDRQPQHF. In DNA form, the CDR3 reads TGTGCCACCAGCAGTCTCCGGGAGGGGGACCGACAGCCCCAGCATTTT.

This clonotype was seen more than once but under ten times. This chain links TRBV5-1 with TRBJ2-7; TRBD1 matches 7 bases. Unmatched junction bases numbered 12, after V lost 4 bases and J lost 5 bases. CDR1 SGHRS and CDR2 YFSETQ come from the germline V gene. This CDR3 is built from 15 residues. CDR3 in DNA: TGCGCCAGCAGCGCAGTACAGGGGTTGTATAACGAGCAGTACTTC. It encodes CASSAVQGLYNEQYF.

This chain joins TRBV4-1 and TRBJ2-7; D is unclear. CDR3 length equals 13 residues. The V gene lost 4 bases and the J gene lost 0 bases, with 7 bases spanning the gap. Looked up from germline, CDR1 is MGHRA and CDR2 is YSYEKL. The CDR3 DNA sequence: TGCGCCAGCAGCCGAGGCCACTCCTACGAGCAGTACTTC. Translation gives CASSRGHSYEQYF.

The chain carries TRBV11-2 and TRBJ2-1; D remains unclear. Germline CDR1 and CDR2: SGHAT and FQNNGV. This CDR3 comprises 15 residues. The V end lost 0 bases, the J end lost 1 base, and 7 bases lay between the germline ends. CDR3 nucleotide sequence: TGTGCCAGCAGCTTAGAGGGGAAGTCCTACAATGAGCAGTTCTTC. It translates to CASSLEGKSYNEQFF.

This clonotype was seen only a few times. The V gene is TRBV6-2 or TRBV6-3, the J gene TRBJ2-7, with TRBD1 matching 10 bases. The CDR3 totals 15 residues. The germline gives CDR1 MNHEY, CDR2 SVGEGT. V lost 0 bases and J lost 4; bases outside the gene matches: 3. CDR3 in DNA: TGTGCCAGCAGTTACTCCGGACAGGGGGGGTACGAGCAGTACTTC. Its protein is CASSYSGQGGYEQYF.

The genes are TRBV4-2 and TRBJ1-1; no reliable D call. Germline values: CDR1 LGHNA, CDR2 YNFKEQ. V was clipped by 4 bases and J by 2 bases, with 8 bases between them. The CDR3 covers 13 residues. The CDR3 sequence is CASSPTVNTEAFF. Here the CDR3 DNA reads TGTGCCAGCAGCCCTACAGTTAACACTGAAGCTTTCTTT.

The rearrangement uses TRBV20-1 and TRBJ1-3; no firm D call. This CDR3 region has 15 residues. The ends were cut back, 1 base at V and 3 bases at J, with 13 bases in the middle. Germline assignment: CDR1 DFQATT and CDR2 SNEGSKA (reference sequence). The CDR3 loop is CSARAGSLNGNTIYF. The CDR3 DNA sequence: TGCAGTGCTAGAGCGGGCAGTCTAAATGGAAACACCATATATTTT.

A note on this clonotype: Because the CDR3's place on the DNA is in doubt, the DNA is left out and the CDR3 is given as listed by TCRdb. The V gene is TRBV18, the J gene TRBJ2-3; TRBD1, as called in the table, went unchecked against the DNA. From its first to its last residue, the CDR3 has 16 amino acids. Per germline, CDR1 KGHSH and CDR2 LQKENI. CDR3 residues: CASCPGRQGPTDTQYF.

V usage is TRBV15 and J usage is TRBJ2-3; 8 bases map to TRBD1. V shed 4 bases, J shed 5 bases, and the junction held 5 bases outside the gene matches. CDR3 length equals 14 residues. Germline V gene data show CDR1 as LNHNV and CDR2 as YYDKDF (reference sequence). Here the CDR3 reads CATSKDRAEDTQYF. In nucleotides, the CDR3 is TGTGCCACCAGCAAGGACAGGGCGGAAGATACGCAGTATTTT. Complete variable domain (other parts from reference TRBV15 and TRBJ2-3): DAMVIQNPRYQVTQFGKPVTLSCSQTLNHNVMYWYQQKSSQAPKLLFHYYDKDFNNEADTPDNFQSRRPNTSFCFLDIRSPGLGDTAMYLCATSKDRAEDTQYFGPGTRLTVL.

This clonotype was seen a few times. CDR3 coding DNA: TGCGCCAGCAGCTTAGGGGACTTTAATTCACCCCTCCACTTT. Protein sequence: CASSLGDFNSPLHF. The chain employs TRBV5-1 and TRBJ1-6; D is perhaps TRBD1 (5 bases). V lost 2 bases and J 6 bases, leaving 9 bases between the germline ends. The CDR3 extends over 14 amino acids. Germline V gives CDR1 SGHRS, CDR2 YFSETQ.

This rearrangement joins TRBV6-1 to TRBJ1-1; TRBD1 is a possible D gene (5 bases). There are 13 residues in the CDR3. V gave up 7 bases and J gave up 4 bases, with 13 bases separating them. Germline assignment: CDR1 MNHNS and CDR2 SASEGT. The CDR3 is CASIIGQGTEAFF. Written as DNA, the CDR3 is TGTGCCAGCATAATAGGTCAGGGCACTGAAGCTTTCTTT.

The rearrangement uses TRBV5-1 and TRBJ2-7; 11 bases agree with TRBD1. Germline V gene lookup returns CDR1 SGHRS and CDR2 YFSETQ. V trimming: 4 bases; J trimming: 2 bases; junction bases outside the gene matches: 2. The CDR3 loop spans 14 amino acids. The CDR3 sequence is CASSRTGGTYEQYF. The CDR3 coding sequence is TGCGCCAGCAGCCGGACAGGGGGCACCTACGAGCAGTACTTC.

The J gene is TRBJ2-3, the V gene TRBV29-1, with 11 bases aligning to TRBD2. In germline, CDR1 is SQVTM, CDR2 ANQGSEA. The CDR3 spans 16 residues. Trimming cost V 2 bases and J 4 bases; bases outside gene matches: 8. CDR3 sequence (DNA): TGCAGCGTTGAACGGGCTAGCGGGGGGAGGGCAGATACGCAGTATTTT. This translates into CSVERASGGRADTQYF.

Only one count was recorded for this clonotype. The chain joins TRBV6-5 to TRBJ1-5; the D is unclear. V was cut by 4 bases and J by 2 bases, with 9 bases left in between. The CDR3 totals 14 residues. Germline lookup yields CDR1 MNHEY and CDR2 SVGAGI. The CDR3 sequence: CASSFGPGNQPQHF. The CDR3 DNA sequence: TGTGCCAGCAGTTTCGGACCTGGCAATCAGCCCCAGCATTTT.

The gene calls are TRBV10-1 and TRBJ2-3, with 9 positions matching TRBD1. CDR3 length: 16 amino acids. V was pared by 2 bases and J by 6 bases, with 9 bases of the junction left unmatched. CDR1 WNHNN and CDR2 SYGVQD come from the germline V gene (reference sequence). The CDR3 protein is CASSELSGTGKDTQYF. As DNA, the CDR3 is TGCGCCAGCAGTGAGCTTTCCGGGACAGGGAAGGATACGCAGTATTTT.

This clonotype came up a few times. The chain has TRBV5-1 and TRBJ2-2, with TRBD1 identical over 7 bases. Germline V gives CDR1 SGHRS, CDR2 YFSETQ. Losses at the gene ends were 4 bases for V and 0 bases for J; bases not matched to a gene: 6. The CDR3 totals 16 residues. The CDR3 region has the DNA TGCGCCAGCAGCCCACCAGACAGGGCGAACACCGGGGAGCTGTTTTTT. Translated: CASSPPDRANTGELFF.

The V and J genes are TRBV2 and TRBJ2-3; either TRBD1 or TRBD2 may fit D (5 bases each). Trimming took 3 bases from V and 0 from J, leaving 13 bases between them. The CDR3 runs to 16 residues. Germline CDR1 SNHLY, CDR2 FYNNEI. CDR3: CASSETSGRSTDTQYF. CDR3 DNA: TGTGCCAGCAGTGAGACATCGGGACGGAGCACAGATACGCAGTATTTT.

The chain links TRBV14 to TRBJ2-3; tentatively, D is TRBD2 (5 bases). V dropped 0 bases and J dropped 3 bases, with 10 bases sitting between them. The CDR3 length is 15 residues. Germline-derived CDR1 and CDR2 are SGHDN and FVKESK. CDR3 nucleotide sequence: TGTGCCAGCAGCCAAGAGCGGGTTACGACAGATACGCAGTATTTT. It encodes CASSQERVTTDTQYF.

The J gene is TRBJ1-4, the V gene TRBV3-1, with D possibly being TRBD1 (5 bases). Germline CDR1 LGHDT, CDR2 YNNKEL (reference sequence). V lost 4 bases and J 2 bases, leaving 14 bases between the germline ends. The CDR3 sequence is 16 residues long. The CDR3 region has the DNA TGTGCCAGCAGCCGTGCAGGGTATCGGACTAATGAAAAACTGTTTTTT. Its protein product is CASSRAGYRTNEKLFF.

This clonotype was observed a few times. The rearrangement links TRBV12-3 or TRBV12-4 to TRBJ1-1; a weak D match, TRBD1 (6 bases). The ends were cut back, 6 bases at V and 4 bases at J, with 18 bases in the middle. CDR3 length: 15 residues. The CDR3 coding sequence is TGTGCCAGCAGCCATCCCGGGGGCATTGTCACTGAAGCTTTCTTT. Protein: CASSHPGGIVTEAFF.

The genes are TRBV29-1 and TRBJ2-7, with TRBD2 identical over 8 bases. Unmatched junction bases numbered 14, after V lost 4 bases and J lost 0 bases. CDR1 is SQVTM and CDR2 is ANQGSEA in the germline V gene. The CDR3 length is 17 residues. In nucleotides, the CDR3 is TGCAGCGTTGGGGACCGTGGAACTAGCGGAACCTCCTACGAGCAGTACTTC. It encodes CSVGDRGTSGTSYEQYF.

This chain joins TRBV7-9 and TRBJ1-5, with 7 bases identical to TRBD1. V shed 5 bases, J shed 3 bases, and the junction held 10 bases outside the gene matches. CDR3 length: 16 amino acids. Germline CDR1 reads SEHNR; CDR2 reads FQNEAQ (reference sequence). The CDR3 sequence is CASSGDSGLNNQPQHF. As DNA, the CDR3 is TGTGCCAGCAGCGGGGACAGCGGGTTAAACAATCAGCCCCAGCATTTT.

This chain links TRBV20-1 with TRBJ1-2; 9 bases are shared with TRBD1. This CDR3 region has 13 residues. Looked up from germline, CDR1 is DFQATT and CDR2 is SNEGSKA (reference sequence). Trimming took 5 bases from V and 8 from J; bases not matched to a gene: 9. The CDR3 bases are TGCAGTGCTCGCGACAGGGGGTCGTTCGGCTACACCTTC. Translation: CSARDRGSFGYTF.